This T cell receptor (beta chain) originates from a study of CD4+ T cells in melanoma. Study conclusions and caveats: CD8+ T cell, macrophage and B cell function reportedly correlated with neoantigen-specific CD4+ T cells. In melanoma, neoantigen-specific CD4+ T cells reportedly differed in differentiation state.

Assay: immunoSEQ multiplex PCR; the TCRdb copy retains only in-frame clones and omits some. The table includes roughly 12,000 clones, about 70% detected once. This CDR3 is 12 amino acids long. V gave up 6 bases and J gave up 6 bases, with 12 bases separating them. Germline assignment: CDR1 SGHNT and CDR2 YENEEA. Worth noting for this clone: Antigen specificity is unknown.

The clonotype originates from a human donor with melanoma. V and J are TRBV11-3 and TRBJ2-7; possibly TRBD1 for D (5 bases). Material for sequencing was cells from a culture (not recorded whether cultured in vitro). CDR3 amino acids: CASRIWTIEQYF. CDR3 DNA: TGTGCCAGCAGGATTTGGACAATCGAGCAGTACTTC.